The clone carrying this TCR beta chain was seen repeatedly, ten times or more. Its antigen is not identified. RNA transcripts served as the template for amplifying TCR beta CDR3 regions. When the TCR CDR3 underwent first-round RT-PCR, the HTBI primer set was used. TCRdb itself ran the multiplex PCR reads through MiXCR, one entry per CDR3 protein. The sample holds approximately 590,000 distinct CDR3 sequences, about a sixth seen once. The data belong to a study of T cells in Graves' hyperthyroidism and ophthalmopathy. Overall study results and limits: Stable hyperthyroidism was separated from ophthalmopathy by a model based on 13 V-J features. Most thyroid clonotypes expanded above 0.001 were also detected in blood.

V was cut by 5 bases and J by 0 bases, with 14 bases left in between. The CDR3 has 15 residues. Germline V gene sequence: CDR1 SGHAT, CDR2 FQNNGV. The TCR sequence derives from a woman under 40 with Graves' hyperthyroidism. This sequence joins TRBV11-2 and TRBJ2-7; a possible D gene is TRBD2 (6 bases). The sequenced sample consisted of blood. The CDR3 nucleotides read TGTGCCAGCAGCCCGAAGACGGGACTCTCCTACGAGCAGTACTTC. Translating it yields CASSPKTGLSYEQYF.